The source of this T cell receptor (beta chain) is a study of T cells in localized non-small cell lung cancer. In regard to this clone: Its antigen remains unidentified.

Deletions cut 8 bases from V and 0 bases from J, with 16 bases between. The CDR3 totals 15 residues. Germline assignment: CDR1 SGHNT and CDR2 YENEEA. Assay used: immunoSEQ multiplex PCR; TCRdb lists only in-frame clones, some missing. Of roughly 1,800 clones in the sample, around 23% were seen once. Study outcomes and limitations: Longer overall survival was linked to higher blood T cell density. For the top 100 tumor clones, a median around 55 also appeared in adjacent lung.

The rearrangement links TRBV11-3 to TRBJ2-5; tentatively, D is TRBD1 (8 bases). This receptor was obtained from a man aged 40 to 75 with stage II lung adenocarcinoma. The source was normal lung tissue next to the tumor, collected before any cancer treatment. The CDR3 nucleotides are TGTGCCAGCCTGGACAGGGAGGGGTACCAAGAGACCCAGTACTTC. It specifies CASLDREGYQETQYF. Full variable domain (remainder filled in from reference TRBV11-3 and TRBJ2-5): EAGVVQSPRYKIIEKKQPVAFWCNPISGHNTLYWYLQNLGQGPELLIRYENEEAVDDSQLPKDRFSAERLKGVDSTLKIQPAELGDSAVYLCASLDREGYQETQYFGPGTRLLVL.